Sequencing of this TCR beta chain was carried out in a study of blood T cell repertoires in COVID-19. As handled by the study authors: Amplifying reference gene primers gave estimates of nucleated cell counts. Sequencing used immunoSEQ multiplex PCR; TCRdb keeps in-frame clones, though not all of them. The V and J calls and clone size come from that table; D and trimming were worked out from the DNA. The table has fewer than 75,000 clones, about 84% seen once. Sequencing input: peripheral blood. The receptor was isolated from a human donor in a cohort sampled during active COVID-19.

The CDR3 loop reads CASSMQDRGNYGYTF. The CDR3, as DNA: TGTGCCAGTAGTATGCAGGACAGGGGGAACTATGGCTACACCTTC. V and J are TRBV19 and TRBJ1-2; TRBD1 matches 10 bases. The germline CDR1 and CDR2 sequences are LNHDA and SQIVND (reference sequence). The V gene end was trimmed by 3 bases and the J gene end by 2 bases; junction bases not matched to a gene: 3. The CDR3 has 15 amino acids.